The TCR beta chain described here comes from a study of chemoradiotherapy in HPV16-positive cancers. Only in-frame clones appear in the TCRdb table, and some are missing; sequencing was by immunoSEQ multiplex PCR. The sample has 55,000 to 85,000 clones, 88% seen once. J was trimmed by 1 base and V by 3 bases; bases with no gene match: 5. Germline lookup yields CDR1 SGHAT and CDR2 FQDESV (reference sequence). The CDR3 spans 17 residues. This TCR was recovered from a human donor with HPV-associated anogenital cancer. This chain links TRBV11-1 with TRBJ2-1; TRBD2 matches 11 bases. The sequencing used blood, collected from a patient who underwent chemoradiotherapy. This chain's CDR3 is CASSFGLAGGSYNEQFF. DNA for the CDR3: TGTGCCAGCAGCTTCGGACTAGCGGGCGGATCCTACAATGAGCAGTTCTTC.